The TCR beta chain under discussion was sequenced for a study of T cells expressing NK-cell markers. Study summary: Most of the eight sequenced donors tested HCMV-seropositive; one tested seronegative.

From its re-call of the 5' RACE reads, TCRdb lists each CDR3 protein once, without DNA. Its clone listing holds 140,000 or so distinct CDR3 sequences. The CDR3 length is 13 residues. The germline V gene encodes CDR1 MNHEY and CDR2 SVGEGT. The sequenced sample was blood T cells: a sorted CD56 or NKG2C T cell subset, CD4+ or CD8+ T cells, or bulk PBMC T cells (not recorded which). The TCR comes from a man between 18 and 29 years old in good health. The chain recombines TRBV6-2 or TRBV6-3 with TRBJ1-2. The CDR3: CASLRTEGGGYTF.